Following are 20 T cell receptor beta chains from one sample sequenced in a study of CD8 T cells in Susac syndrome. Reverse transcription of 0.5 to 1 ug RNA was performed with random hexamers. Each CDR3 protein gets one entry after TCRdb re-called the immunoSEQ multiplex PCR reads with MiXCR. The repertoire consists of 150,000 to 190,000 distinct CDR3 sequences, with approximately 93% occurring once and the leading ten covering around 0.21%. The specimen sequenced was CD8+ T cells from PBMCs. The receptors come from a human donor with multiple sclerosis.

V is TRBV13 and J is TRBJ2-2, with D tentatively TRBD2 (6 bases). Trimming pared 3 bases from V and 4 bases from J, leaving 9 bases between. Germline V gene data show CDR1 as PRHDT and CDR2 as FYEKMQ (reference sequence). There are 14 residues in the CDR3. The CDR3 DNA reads TGTGCCAGCAGCTTCGGCGGGACCACCGGGGAGCTGTTTTTT. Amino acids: CASSFGGTTGELFF.

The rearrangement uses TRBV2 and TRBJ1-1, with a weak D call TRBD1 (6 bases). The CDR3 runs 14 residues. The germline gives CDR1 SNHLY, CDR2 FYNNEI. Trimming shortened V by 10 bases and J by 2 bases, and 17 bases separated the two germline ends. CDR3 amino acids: CATQNDRRNTEAFF. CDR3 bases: TGTGCCACACAGAACGACAGGCGTAACACTGAAGCTTTCTTT.

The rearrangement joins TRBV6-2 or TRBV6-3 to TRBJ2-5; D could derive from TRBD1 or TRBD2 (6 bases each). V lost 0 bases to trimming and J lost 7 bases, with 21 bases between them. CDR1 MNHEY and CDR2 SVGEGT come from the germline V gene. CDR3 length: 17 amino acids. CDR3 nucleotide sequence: TGTGCCAGCAGTTACTCGATTCGGGACTCAAAAGGGGGGACCCAGTACTTC. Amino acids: CASSYSIRDSKGGTQYF.

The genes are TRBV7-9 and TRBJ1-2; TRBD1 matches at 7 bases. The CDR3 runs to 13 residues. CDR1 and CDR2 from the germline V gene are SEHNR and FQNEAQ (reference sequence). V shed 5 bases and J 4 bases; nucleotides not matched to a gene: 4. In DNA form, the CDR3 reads TGTGCCAGCAGCCGACAGGGAGGCTATGGCTACACCTTC. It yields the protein CASSRQGGYGYTF. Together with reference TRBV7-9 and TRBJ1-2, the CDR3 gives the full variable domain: DTGVSQNPRHKITKRGQNVTFRCDPISEHNRLYWYRQTLGQGPEFLTYFQNEAQLEKSRLLSDRFSAERPKGSFSTLEIQRTEQGDSAMYLCASSRQGGYGYTFGSGTRLTVV.

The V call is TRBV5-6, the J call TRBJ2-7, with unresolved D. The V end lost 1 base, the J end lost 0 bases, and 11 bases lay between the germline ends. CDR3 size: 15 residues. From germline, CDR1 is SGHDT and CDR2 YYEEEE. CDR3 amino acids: CASSLSGSPSYEQYF. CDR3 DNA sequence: TGTGCCAGCAGCTTGAGTGGCAGCCCCTCCTACGAGCAGTACTTC.

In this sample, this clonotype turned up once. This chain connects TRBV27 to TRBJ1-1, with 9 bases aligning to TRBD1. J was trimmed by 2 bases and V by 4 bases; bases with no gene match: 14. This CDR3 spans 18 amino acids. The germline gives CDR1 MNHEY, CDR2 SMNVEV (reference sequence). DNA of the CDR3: TGTGCCAGCAGTTGGGACAGGGCTGCGCTCCTCCCTAACACTGAAGCTTTCTTT. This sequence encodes CASSWDRAALLPNTEAFF.

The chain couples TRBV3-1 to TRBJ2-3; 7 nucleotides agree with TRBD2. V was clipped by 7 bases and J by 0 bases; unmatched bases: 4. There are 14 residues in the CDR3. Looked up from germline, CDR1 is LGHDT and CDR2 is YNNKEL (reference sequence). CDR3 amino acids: CASMPAGSTDTQYF. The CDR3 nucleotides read TGTGCCAGCATGCCAGCGGGGAGCACAGATACGCAGTATTTT.

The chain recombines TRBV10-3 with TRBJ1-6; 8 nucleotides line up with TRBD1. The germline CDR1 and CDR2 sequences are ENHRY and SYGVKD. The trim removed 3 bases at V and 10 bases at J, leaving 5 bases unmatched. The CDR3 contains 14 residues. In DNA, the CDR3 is TGTGCCATCAGTGAAGACAGGGGATGGTCACCCCTCCACTTT. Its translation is CAISEDRGWSPLHF.

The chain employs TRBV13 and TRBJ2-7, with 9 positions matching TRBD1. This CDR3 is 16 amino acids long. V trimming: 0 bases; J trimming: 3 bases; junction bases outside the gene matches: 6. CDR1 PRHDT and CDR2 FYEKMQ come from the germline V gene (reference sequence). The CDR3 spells CASSLGPGDRVYEQYF. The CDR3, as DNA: TGTGCCAGCAGCTTAGGCCCGGGGGACAGGGTCTACGAGCAGTACTTC.

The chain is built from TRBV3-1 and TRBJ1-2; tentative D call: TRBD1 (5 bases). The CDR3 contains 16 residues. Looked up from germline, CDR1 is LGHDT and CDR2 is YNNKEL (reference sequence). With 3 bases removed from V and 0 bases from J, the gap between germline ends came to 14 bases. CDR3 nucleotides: TGTGCCAGCAGCCACCCCGGGGCATTGGCTAACTATGGCTACACCTTC. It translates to CASSHPGALANYGYTF.

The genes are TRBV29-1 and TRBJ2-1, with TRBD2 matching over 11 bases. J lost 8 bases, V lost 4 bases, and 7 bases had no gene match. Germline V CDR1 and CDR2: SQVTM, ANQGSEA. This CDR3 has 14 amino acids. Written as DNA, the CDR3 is TGCAGCGTTGGTCGTAGCGGGGGGGCCCATGAGCAGTTCTTC. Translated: CSVGRSGGAHEQFF.

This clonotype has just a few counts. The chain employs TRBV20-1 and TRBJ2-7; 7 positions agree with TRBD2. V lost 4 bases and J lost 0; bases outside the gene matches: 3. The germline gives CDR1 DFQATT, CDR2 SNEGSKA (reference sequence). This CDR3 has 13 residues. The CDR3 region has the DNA TGCAGTGCTACCGGGACTACCTCCTACGAGCAGTACTTC. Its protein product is CSATGTTSYEQYF.

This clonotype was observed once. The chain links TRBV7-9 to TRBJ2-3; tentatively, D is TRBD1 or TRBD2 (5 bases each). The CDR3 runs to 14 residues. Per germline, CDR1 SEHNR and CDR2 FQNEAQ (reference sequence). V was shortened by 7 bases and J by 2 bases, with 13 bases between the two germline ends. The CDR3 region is CASNFGTDTDTQYF. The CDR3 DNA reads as TGTGCCAGCAACTTCGGGACCGACACAGATACGCAGTATTTT.

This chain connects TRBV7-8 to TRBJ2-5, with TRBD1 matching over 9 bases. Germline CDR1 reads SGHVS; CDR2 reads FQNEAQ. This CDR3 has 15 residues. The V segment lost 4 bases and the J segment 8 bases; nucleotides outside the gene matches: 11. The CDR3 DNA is TGTGCCAGCAGCTCTTCCGGGACAGGGAGCCTTACCCAGTACTTC. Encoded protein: CASSSSGTGSLTQYF.

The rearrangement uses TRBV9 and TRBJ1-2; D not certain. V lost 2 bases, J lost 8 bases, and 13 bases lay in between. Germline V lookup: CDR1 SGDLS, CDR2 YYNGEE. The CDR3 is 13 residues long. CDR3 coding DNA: TGTGCCAGCAGCGTCAGTGCCTCGGCCGGCTACACCTTC. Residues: CASSVSASAGYTF.

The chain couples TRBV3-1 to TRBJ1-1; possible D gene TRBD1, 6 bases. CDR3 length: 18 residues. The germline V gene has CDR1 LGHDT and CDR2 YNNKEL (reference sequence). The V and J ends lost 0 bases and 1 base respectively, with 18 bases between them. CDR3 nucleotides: TGTGCCAGCAGCCAAGATAGTAGGGGTGGGACACCGAACACTGAAGCTTTCTTT. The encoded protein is CASSQDSRGGTPNTEAFF.

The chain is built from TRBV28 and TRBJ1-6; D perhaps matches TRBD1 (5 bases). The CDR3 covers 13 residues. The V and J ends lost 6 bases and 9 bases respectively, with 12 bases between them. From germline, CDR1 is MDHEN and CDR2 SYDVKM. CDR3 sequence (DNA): TGTGCCAGCAGCACAGGTTACGGTTCACCCCTCCACTTT. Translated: CASSTGYGSPLHF.

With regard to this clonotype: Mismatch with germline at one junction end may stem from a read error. The CDR3 loop is CAISERLVVDEQFF. CDR3 in DNA: TGTGCCATCAGTGAGCGGCTAGTCGTCGATGAGCAGTTCTTC. This rearrangement joins TRBV6-4 to TRBJ2-1, with D perhaps matching TRBD2 (5 bases). Germline-derived CDR1 and CDR2 are MRHNA and SNTAGT. CDR3 length equals 14 residues.

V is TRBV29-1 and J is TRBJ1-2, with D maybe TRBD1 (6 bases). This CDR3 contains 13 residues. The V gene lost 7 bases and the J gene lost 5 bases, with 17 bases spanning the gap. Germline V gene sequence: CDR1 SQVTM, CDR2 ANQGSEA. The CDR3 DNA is TGCAGCGCTCCTGTTCAGGGGTCTTATGGCTACACCTTC. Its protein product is CSAPVQGSYGYTF.

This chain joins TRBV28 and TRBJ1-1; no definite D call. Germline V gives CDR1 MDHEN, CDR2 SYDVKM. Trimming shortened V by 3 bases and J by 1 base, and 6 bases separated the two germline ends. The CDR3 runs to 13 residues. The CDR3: CASSFRRNTEAFF. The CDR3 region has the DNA TGTGCCAGCAGTTTTCGTAGGAACACTGAAGCTTTCTTT.